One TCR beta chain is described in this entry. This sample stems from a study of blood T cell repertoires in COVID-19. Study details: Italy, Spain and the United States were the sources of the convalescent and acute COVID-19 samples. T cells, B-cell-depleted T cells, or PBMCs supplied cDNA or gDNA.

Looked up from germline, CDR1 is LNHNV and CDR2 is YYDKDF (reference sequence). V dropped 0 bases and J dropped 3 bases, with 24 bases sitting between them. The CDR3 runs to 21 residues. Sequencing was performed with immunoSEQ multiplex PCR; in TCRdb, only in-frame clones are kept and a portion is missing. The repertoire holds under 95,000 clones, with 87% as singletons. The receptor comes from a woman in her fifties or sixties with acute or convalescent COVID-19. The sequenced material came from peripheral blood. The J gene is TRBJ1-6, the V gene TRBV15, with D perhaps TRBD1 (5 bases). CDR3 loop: CATSRDWVGTGELVYNSPLHF. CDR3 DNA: TGTGCCACCAGCAGAGATTGGGTCGGGACGGGAGAGTTGGTCTATAATTCACCCCTCCACTTT.